The 26 T cell receptor beta chains below come from one sample, sequenced in a study of cytomegalovirus exposure and HLA in healthy donors. The study ran its PCR with 60 Vbeta and 13 Jbeta primers. Method: immunoSEQ multiplex PCR; TCRdb's copy keeps in-frame clones and lacks some. The sample includes roughly 100,000 clones, around four fifths seen only once; the top ten take about 6.6%. The sample taken for sequencing was PBMCs. Receptors were obtained from a man in his forties in good health and CMV-seropositive.

This clone was observed a few times. The chain recombines TRBV15 with TRBJ2-6; 8 bases line up with TRBD1. This CDR3 comprises 16 residues. The trim removed 5 bases at V and 4 bases at J, leaving 7 bases unmatched. Per the germline V gene, CDR1 is LNHNV and CDR2 is YYDKDF (reference sequence). The CDR3 loop is CATSRIQGDGANVLTF. As DNA, the CDR3 is TGTGCCACCAGCCGCATACAGGGGGACGGGGCCAACGTCCTGACTTTC.

The V gene is TRBV6-5, the J gene TRBJ1-5; D perhaps matches TRBD1 (6 bases). The V end was cut by 2 bases, the J end by 5 bases, with 10 bases between. The CDR3 runs to 14 residues. Germline V gene lookup returns CDR1 MNHEY and CDR2 SVGAGI. Written as DNA, the CDR3 is TGTGCCAGCAGTTACGGCAGGGGCGATCAGCCCCAGCATTTT. Protein sequence: CASSYGRGDQPQHF.

This chain connects TRBV28 to TRBJ2-3; possibly TRBD1 for D (5 bases). The CDR3 contains 14 residues. Germline-derived CDR1 and CDR2 are MDHEN and SYDVKM. The germline V and J ends were trimmed by 8 bases and 5 bases, with 17 bases remaining between them. CDR3: CASYGAGIVDTQYF. The DNA of the CDR3 is TGTGCCAGCTATGGGGCAGGGATCGTAGATACGCAGTATTTT.

V is TRBV9 and J is TRBJ2-5; 7 nucleotides agree with TRBD1. V dropped 0 bases and J dropped 1; count of bases not matched to a gene: 3. CDR1 and CDR2 from the germline V gene are SGDLS and YYNGEE. The CDR3 extends over 15 amino acids. The CDR3 DNA sequence: TGTGCCAGCAGCGTAGGAGGGGGCACCCAAGAGACCCAGTACTTC. As protein: CASSVGGGTQETQYF.

This chain uses TRBV6-5 with TRBJ2-7, with D perhaps matching TRBD2 (5 bases). V dropped 5 bases and J dropped 6 bases, with 20 bases sitting between them. Germline CDR1 and CDR2: MNHEY and SVGAGI. CDR3 length: 15 amino acids. The CDR3 coding sequence is TGTGCCAGCAGTCCCACGGGGTTAGGAGTAAGCGAGCAGTACTTC. Translation: CASSPTGLGVSEQYF.

The gene calls are TRBV7-3 and TRBJ2-3, with TRBD1 matching 10 bases. This CDR3 region has 16 residues. The V segment lost 3 bases and the J segment 5 bases; nucleotides outside the gene matches: 8. The germline gives CDR1 SGHTA, CDR2 FQGTGA. CDR3 sequence (DNA): TGTGCCAGCAGCTTCGCTCGACAGGGGGCGGGAGATACGCAGTATTTT. Translated, it gives CASSFARQGAGDTQYF.

This clone appeared a few times. This chain uses TRBV19 with TRBJ2-3, with TRBD1 identical over 7 bases. Germline-derived CDR1 and CDR2 are LNHDA and SQIVND (reference sequence). Losses at the gene ends were 2 bases for V and 10 bases for J; bases not matched to a gene: 3. The CDR3 consists of 12 residues. The CDR3 here is CASSIQGVAQYF. CDR3 coding DNA: TGTGCCAGTAGTATACAGGGGGTAGCGCAGTATTTT.

The chain carries TRBV9 and TRBJ2-5; TRBD2 might be the D (7 bases). CDR3 length equals 15 residues. Looked up from germline, CDR1 is SGDLS and CDR2 is YYNGEE. V dropped 4 bases and J dropped 5 bases, with 18 bases sitting between them. CDR3 sequence: CASSPRGGGGETQYF. For the CDR3, the DNA is TGTGCCAGCAGCCCGCGAGGGGGGGGCGGGGAGACCCAGTACTTC.

This chain joins TRBV7-6 and TRBJ2-5; D is perhaps TRBD1 (6 bases). Germline V gene sequence: CDR1 SGHVS, CDR2 FNYEAQ. V was shortened by 1 base and J by 7 bases, with 19 bases between the two germline ends. This CDR3 has 16 amino acids. CDR3 residues: CASSLVGSSGVGTQYF. DNA for the CDR3: TGTGCCAGCAGCTTAGTTGGGAGTTCAGGGGTTGGGACCCAGTACTTC.

This clone appeared a few times. The CDR3 loop reads CASTPGTGSYNEQFF. The CDR3 DNA sequence: TGTGCCAGCACCCCCGGGACAGGGTCCTACAATGAGCAGTTCTTC. V and J are TRBV6-1 and TRBJ2-1; 9 bases are shared with TRBD1. CDR1 MNHNS and CDR2 SASEGT come from the germline V gene. The CDR3 is 15 residues long. V lost 7 bases, J lost 1 base, and 5 bases stayed unmatched.

The chain carries TRBV27 and TRBJ2-7; 7 nucleotides match TRBD2. With 5 bases clipped from V and 2 bases from J, the junction kept 9 bases outside the gene matches. CDR3 length: 15 amino acids. Per germline, CDR1 MNHEY and CDR2 SMNVEV (reference sequence). The DNA of the CDR3 is TGTGCCAGCAGTGAGCGGGGCTTACCAGCCTACGAGCAGTACTTC. It yields the protein CASSERGLPAYEQYF.

A single count supports this clone. This chain's CDR3 is CSVAENSGNTIYF. Written as DNA, the CDR3 is TGCAGCGTTGCTGAGAACTCTGGAAACACCATATATTTT. J is TRBJ1-3 and V is TRBV29-1; D ambiguous. CDR1 SQVTM and CDR2 ANQGSEA come from the germline V gene. This CDR3 region has 13 residues. The ends were cut back, 4 bases at V and 0 bases at J, with 7 bases in the middle.

The chain links TRBV5-5 to TRBJ1-2; TRBD1 agrees at 7 bases. CDR1 and CDR2 (germline): SGHKS, YYEKEE (reference sequence). J was trimmed by 8 bases and V by 1 base; bases with no gene match: 5. The CDR3 spans 13 residues. As DNA, the CDR3 is TGTGCCAGCAGCTTGTATACAGGGGCGGGCTACACCTTC. As protein: CASSLYTGAGYTF.

DNA of the CDR3: TGTGCCACGATACCCGGGACAGGCAATCAGCCCCAGCATTTT. This encodes CATIPGTGNQPQHF. V usage is TRBV6-1 and J usage is TRBJ1-5; TRBD1 agrees at 7 bases. J gave up 2 bases and V 10 bases, and 8 bases lay outside the gene matches. Germline V gene lookup returns CDR1 MNHNS and CDR2 SASEGT. The CDR3 is 14 residues long.

The V gene is TRBV29-1, the J gene TRBJ2-1, with 7 bases that match TRBD2. The CDR3 loop spans 15 amino acids. CDR1 SQVTM and CDR2 ANQGSEA come from the germline V gene. The V segment lost 2 bases and the J segment 6 bases; nucleotides outside the gene matches: 10. The CDR3 DNA follows: TGCAGCGTTGAAAAGTCGGGGGGAGGGCTCAATGAGCAGTTCTTC. It yields the protein CSVEKSGGGLNEQFF.

The rearrangement uses TRBV5-6 and TRBJ2-7, with a possible D match to TRBD2 (6 bases). Germline V gene sequence: CDR1 SGHDT, CDR2 YYEEEE. The CDR3 runs to 15 residues. V was cut by 0 bases and J by 2 bases, with 12 bases left in between. CDR3 loop: CASSLGVGRPYEQYF. The CDR3 DNA reads TGTGCCAGCAGCTTGGGAGTAGGGAGGCCCTACGAGCAGTACTTC.

This clone occurred once. The CDR3 nucleotides read TGTGCCAGCAGTTTAACAGGGTTTGGGGATCAGCCCCAGCATTTT. It specifies CASSLTGFGDQPQHF. V gene TRBV6-6 combines with J gene TRBJ1-5; possible D gene TRBD1, 6 bases. The CDR3 is 15 residues long. Germline V gene sequence: CDR1 MNHNY, CDR2 SVGAGI (reference sequence). Deletions cut 4 bases from V and 5 bases from J, with 15 bases between.

The sample holds a few counts of this clone. The rearrangement joins TRBV13 to TRBJ2-7; D remains ambiguous. Trimming left V 4 bases short and J 3 bases short, with 7 bases between. CDR1 and CDR2 (germline): PRHDT, FYEKMQ (reference sequence). The CDR3 covers 12 residues. This CDR3 reads CASSSTHYEQYF. The CDR3 nucleotides are TGTGCCAGCAGCTCGACTCACTACGAGCAGTACTTC.

The gene calls are TRBV5-1 and TRBJ2-3, with unresolved D. Trimming stripped 4 bases from V and 4 bases from J, with 4 bases between. Germline CDR1 reads SGHRS; CDR2 reads YFSETQ. This CDR3 region has 11 residues. CDR3 in amino acids: CASSVSDTQYF. The CDR3 DNA reads as TGCGCCAGCAGCGTCTCAGATACGCAGTATTTT.

This clone was counted once. This chain connects TRBV6-5 to TRBJ2-1; D gene unclear. The V end was cut by 10 bases, the J end by 8 bases, with 15 bases between. Germline V gene lookup returns CDR1 MNHEY and CDR2 SVGAGI. The CDR3 has 12 residues. CDR3 DNA: TGTGCCACCCAAGCGAGTATCGATGAGCAGTTCTTC. This translates into CATQASIDEQFF.

This chain connects TRBV5-6 to TRBJ2-3; TRBD2 matches 10 bases. The germline V gene has CDR1 SGHDT and CDR2 YYEEEE. This CDR3 is 16 amino acids long. V dropped 3 bases and J dropped 2; count of bases not matched to a gene: 6. DNA of the CDR3: TGTGCCAGCAGCTCTCCACTAGCGGGGATCACAGATACGCAGTATTTT. It is translated as CASSSPLAGITDTQYF.

This chain joins TRBV2 and TRBJ2-7; 10 nucleotides match TRBD2. This CDR3 contains 14 residues. V dropped 4 bases and J dropped 5; count of bases not matched to a gene: 5. The germline V gene encodes CDR1 SNHLY and CDR2 FYNNEI. The CDR3 nucleotides are TGTGCCAGCAGTGCTCTAGCGGGGGTAAACGAGCAGTACTTC. Residues: CASSALAGVNEQYF. The full variable domain, its missing parts supplied by reference TRBV2 and TRBJ2-7, is EPEVTQTPSHQVTQMGQEVILRCVPISNHLYFYWYRQILGQKVEFLVSFYNNEISEKSEIFDDQFSVERPDGSNFTLKIRSTKLEDSAMYFCASSALAGVNEQYFGPGTRLTVT.

The CDR3 DNA is TGTGCCAGCAGCTTTCAGGGCCTGAACACCGGGGAGCTGTTTTTT. Its protein is CASSFQGLNTGELFF. This sequence joins TRBV7-2 and TRBJ2-2; weak D call: TRBD1 (5 bases). The germline V gene has CDR1 SGHTA and CDR2 FQGNSA. The CDR3 runs to 15 residues. V was clipped by 3 bases and J by 1 base, with 9 bases between them.

This clone appeared once. The chain joins TRBV5-1 to TRBJ2-3, with D unclear. V was pared by 1 base and J by 6 bases, with 12 bases between. This CDR3 has 14 amino acids. Looked up from germline, CDR1 is SGHRS and CDR2 is YFSETQ. The DNA of the CDR3 is TGCGCCAGCAGCTTGTCACAGAAAGACGATACGCAGTATTTT. As protein: CASSLSQKDDTQYF.

This clone showed up just a few times. The V gene is TRBV10-2, the J gene TRBJ2-7, with D unresolved. Germline-derived CDR1 and CDR2 are WSHSY and SAAADI. The CDR3 sequence is 13 residues long. V was trimmed by 8 bases and J by 3 bases, leaving 14 bases between them. The CDR3 nucleotides read TGCGCCAGCGGAATAGGCAGCGACTACGAGCAGTACTTC. Protein sequence: CASGIGSDYEQYF.

The rearrangement links TRBV2 to TRBJ1-5; a weak D match, TRBD1 (6 bases). The CDR3 sequence is 15 residues long. Germline V lookup: CDR1 SNHLY, CDR2 FYNNEI. V lost 8 bases, J lost 0 bases, and 14 bases lay in between. The CDR3 coding sequence is TGTGCCAGCGGGGCGGGGGCCTATAGCAATCAGCCCCAGCATTTT. It is translated as CASGAGAYSNQPQHF.